This TCR beta chain derives from a study of blood T cell repertoires in COVID-19. Overall study context: Sources were T cells, B-cell-depleted T cells, or PBMCs; the material itself was cDNA or gDNA.

Exposed participants encountered a COVID-19 case during the 2 weeks preceding study entry. This clone was detected once. In the original workflow: How many nucleated cells were present was estimated from reference gene primer amplification. The assay was immunoSEQ multiplex PCR, and TCRdb's table has in-frame clones only and misses some. The DNA gave D and trimming, while V, J and clone size come from that table. The sample lists some 190,000 clones, around 83% occurring once. This clonotype was sampled from a woman younger than 45 who had been exposed to COVID-19. Sequenced: PBMCs or T cells enriched from blood (not recorded which).

DNA of the CDR3: TGTGCCAGCAGCTTAGGGGCGAAGGGAGACGCTGAAGCTTTCTTT. It is translated as CASSLGAKGDAEAFF. This rearrangement joins TRBV11-3 to TRBJ1-1; no clear D gene. This CDR3 is 15 amino acids long. Germline CDR1 is SGHNT and CDR2 is YENEEA. The ends were cut back, 1 base at V and 6 bases at J, with 15 bases in the middle.